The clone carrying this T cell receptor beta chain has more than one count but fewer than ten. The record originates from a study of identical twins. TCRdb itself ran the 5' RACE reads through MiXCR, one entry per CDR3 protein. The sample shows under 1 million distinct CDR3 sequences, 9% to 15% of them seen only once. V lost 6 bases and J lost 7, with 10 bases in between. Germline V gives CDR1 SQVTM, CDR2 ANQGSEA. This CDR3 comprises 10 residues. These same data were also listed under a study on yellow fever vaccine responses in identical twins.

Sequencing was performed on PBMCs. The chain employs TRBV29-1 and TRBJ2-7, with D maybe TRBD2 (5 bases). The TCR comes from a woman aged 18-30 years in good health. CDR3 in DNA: TGCAGCGTACAGTGGAGGGAGCAGTACTTC. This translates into CSVQWREQYF.